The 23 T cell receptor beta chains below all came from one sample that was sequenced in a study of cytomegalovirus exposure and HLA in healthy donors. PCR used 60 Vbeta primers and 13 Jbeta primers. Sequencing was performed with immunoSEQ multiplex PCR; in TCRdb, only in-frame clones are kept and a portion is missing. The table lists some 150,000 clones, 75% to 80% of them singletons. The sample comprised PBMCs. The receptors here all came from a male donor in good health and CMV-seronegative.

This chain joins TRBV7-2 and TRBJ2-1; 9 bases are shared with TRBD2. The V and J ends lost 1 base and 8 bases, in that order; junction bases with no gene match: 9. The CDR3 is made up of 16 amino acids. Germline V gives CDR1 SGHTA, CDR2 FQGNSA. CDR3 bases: TGTGCCAGCAGCTTAGGACTTGGCGGGGGGGCATATGAGCAGTTCTTC. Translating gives CASSLGLGGGAYEQFF.

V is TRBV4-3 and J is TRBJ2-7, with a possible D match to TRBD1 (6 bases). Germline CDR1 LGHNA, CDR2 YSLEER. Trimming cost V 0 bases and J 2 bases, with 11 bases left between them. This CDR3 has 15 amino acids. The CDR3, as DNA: TGCGCCAGCAGCCAAGATCCGTCAGGGGCCTACGAGCAGTACTTC. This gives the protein CASSQDPSGAYEQYF.

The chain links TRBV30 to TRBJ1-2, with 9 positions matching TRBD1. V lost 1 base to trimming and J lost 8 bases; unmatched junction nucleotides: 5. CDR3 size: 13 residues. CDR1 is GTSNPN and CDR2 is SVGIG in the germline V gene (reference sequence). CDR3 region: CAWSATGGSGYTF. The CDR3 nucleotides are TGTGCCTGGAGTGCAACAGGGGGCTCGGGCTACACCTTC. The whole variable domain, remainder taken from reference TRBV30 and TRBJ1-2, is SQTIHQWPATLVQPVGSPLSLECTVEGTSNPNLYWYRQAAGRGLQLLFYSVGIGQISSEVPQNLSASRPQDRQFILSSKKLLLSDSGFYLCAWSATGGSGYTFGSGTRLTVV.

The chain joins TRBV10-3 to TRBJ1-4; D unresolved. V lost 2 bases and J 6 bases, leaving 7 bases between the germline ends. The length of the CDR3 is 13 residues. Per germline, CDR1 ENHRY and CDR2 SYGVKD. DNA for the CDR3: TGTGCCATCAGTGAGGGAGGACATGAAAAACTGTTTTTT. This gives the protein CAISEGGHEKLFF.

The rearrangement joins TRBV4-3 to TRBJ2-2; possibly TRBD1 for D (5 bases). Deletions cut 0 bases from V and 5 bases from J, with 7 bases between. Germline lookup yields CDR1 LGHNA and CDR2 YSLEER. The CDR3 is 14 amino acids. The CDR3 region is CASSQDRGTGELFF. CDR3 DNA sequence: TGCGCCAGCAGCCAAGATAGGGGTACCGGGGAGCTGTTTTTT.

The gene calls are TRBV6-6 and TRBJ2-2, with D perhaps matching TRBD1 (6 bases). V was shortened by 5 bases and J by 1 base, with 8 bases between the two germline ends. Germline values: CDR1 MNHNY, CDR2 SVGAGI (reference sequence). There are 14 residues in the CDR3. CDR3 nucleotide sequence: TGTGCCAGCAGTACAGGGCTGAACACCGGGGAGCTGTTTTTT. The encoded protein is CASSTGLNTGELFF.

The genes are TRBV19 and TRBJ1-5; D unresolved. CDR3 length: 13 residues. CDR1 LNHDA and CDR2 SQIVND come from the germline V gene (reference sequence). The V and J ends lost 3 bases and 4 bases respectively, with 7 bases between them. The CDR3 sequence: CASSIFVNQPQHF. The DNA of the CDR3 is TGTGCCAGTAGTATTTTCGTGAATCAGCCCCAGCATTTT. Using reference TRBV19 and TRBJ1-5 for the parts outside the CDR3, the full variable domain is DGGITQSPKYLFRKEGQNVTLSCEQNLNHDAMYWYRQDPGQGLRLIYYSQIVNDFQKGDIAEGYSVSREKKESFPLTVTSAQKNPTAFYLCASSIFVNQPQHFGDGTRLSIL.

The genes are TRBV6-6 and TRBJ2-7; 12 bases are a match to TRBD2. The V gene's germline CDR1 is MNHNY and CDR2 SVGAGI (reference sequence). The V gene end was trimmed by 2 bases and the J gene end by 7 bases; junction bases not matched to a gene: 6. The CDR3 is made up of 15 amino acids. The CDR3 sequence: CASSYTLAGGVEQYF. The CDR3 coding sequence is TGTGCCAGCAGTTACACCCTAGCGGGGGGGGTTGAGCAGTACTTC.

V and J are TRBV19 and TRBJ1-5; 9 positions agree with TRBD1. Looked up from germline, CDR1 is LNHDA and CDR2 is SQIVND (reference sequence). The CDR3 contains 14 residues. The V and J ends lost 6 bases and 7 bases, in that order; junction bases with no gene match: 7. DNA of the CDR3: TGTGCCAGTAGACCGGACAGGGGAGGCCAGCCCCAGCATTTT. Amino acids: CASRPDRGGQPQHF.

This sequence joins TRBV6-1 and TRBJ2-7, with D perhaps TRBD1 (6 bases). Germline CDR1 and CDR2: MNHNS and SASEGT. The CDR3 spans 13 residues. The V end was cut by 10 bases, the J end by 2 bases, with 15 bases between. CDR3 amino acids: CATERTDTYEQYF. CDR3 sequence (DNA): TGTGCCACTGAGAGGACAGATACCTACGAGCAGTACTTC.

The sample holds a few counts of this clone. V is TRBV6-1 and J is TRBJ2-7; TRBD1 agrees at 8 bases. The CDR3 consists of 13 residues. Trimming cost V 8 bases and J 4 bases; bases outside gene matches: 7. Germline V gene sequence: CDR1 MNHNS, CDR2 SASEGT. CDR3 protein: CASGDRTFYEQYF. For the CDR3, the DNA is TGTGCCAGCGGGGACAGGACCTTTTACGAGCAGTACTTC.

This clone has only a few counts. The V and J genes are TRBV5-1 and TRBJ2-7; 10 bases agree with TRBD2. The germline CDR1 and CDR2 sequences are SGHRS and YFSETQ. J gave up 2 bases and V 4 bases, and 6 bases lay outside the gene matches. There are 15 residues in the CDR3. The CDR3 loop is CASSLRTSGPYEQYF. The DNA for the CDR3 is TGCGCCAGCAGCCTCCGGACTAGCGGACCCTACGAGCAGTACTTC.

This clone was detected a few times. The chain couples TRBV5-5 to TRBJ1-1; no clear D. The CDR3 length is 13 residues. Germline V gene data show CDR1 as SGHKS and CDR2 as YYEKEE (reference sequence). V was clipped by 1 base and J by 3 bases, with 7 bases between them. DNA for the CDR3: TGTGCCAGCAGCTTGACGGTCTACACTGAAGCTTTCTTT. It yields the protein CASSLTVYTEAFF. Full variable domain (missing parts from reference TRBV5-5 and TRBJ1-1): DAGVTQSPTHLIKTRGQQVTLRCSPISGHKSVSWYQQVLGQGPQFIFQYYEKEERGRGNFPDRFSARQFPNYSSELNVNALLLGDSALYLCASSLTVYTEAFFGQGTRLTVV.

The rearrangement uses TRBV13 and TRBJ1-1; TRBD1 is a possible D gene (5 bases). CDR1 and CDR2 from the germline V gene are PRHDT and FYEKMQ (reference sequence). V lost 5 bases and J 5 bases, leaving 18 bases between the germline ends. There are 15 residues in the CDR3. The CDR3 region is CASSPALTGRTEAFF. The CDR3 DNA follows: TGTGCCAGCAGCCCAGCTCTCACAGGAAGGACTGAAGCTTTCTTT. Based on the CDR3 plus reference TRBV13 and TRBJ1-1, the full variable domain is AAGVIQSPRHLIKEKRETATLKCYPIPRHDTVYWYQQGPGQDPQFLISFYEKMQSDKGSIPDRFSAQQFSDYHSELNMSSLELGDSALYFCASSPALTGRTEAFFGQGTRLTVV.

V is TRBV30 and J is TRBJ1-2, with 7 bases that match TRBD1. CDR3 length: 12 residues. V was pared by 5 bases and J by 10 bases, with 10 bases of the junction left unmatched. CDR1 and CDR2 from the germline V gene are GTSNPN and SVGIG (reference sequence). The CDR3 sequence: CAWGTGARSYTF. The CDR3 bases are TGTGCCTGGGGTACAGGGGCTCGATCCTACACCTTC. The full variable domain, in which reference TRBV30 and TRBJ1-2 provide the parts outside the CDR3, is SQTIHQWPATLVQPVGSPLSLECTVEGTSNPNLYWYRQAAGRGLQLLFYSVGIGQISSEVPQNLSASRPQDRQFILSSKKLLLSDSGFYLCAWGTGARSYTFGSGTRLTVV.

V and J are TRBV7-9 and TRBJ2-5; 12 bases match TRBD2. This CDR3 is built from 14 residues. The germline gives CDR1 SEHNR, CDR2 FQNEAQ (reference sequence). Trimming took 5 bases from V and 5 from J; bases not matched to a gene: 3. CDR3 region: CASSGLAGLETQYF. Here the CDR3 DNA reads TGTGCCAGCAGCGGACTAGCGGGGTTGGAGACCCAGTACTTC.

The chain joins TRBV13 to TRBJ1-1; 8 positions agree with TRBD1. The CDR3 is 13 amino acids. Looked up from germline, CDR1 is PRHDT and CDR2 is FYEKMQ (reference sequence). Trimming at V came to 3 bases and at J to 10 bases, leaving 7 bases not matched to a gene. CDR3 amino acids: CASSLPGQVPAFF. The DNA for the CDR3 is TGTGCCAGCAGCTTGCCGGGACAGGTGCCAGCTTTCTTT.

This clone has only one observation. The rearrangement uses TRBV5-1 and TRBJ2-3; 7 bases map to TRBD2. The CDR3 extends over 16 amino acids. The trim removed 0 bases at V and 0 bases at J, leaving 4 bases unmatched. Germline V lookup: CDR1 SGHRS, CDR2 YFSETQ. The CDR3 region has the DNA TGCGCCAGCAGCTTGGTGGGGCGGGGGAGCACAGATACGCAGTATTTT. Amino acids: CASSLVGRGSTDTQYF. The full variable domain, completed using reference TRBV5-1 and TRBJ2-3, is KAGVTQTPRYLIKTRGQQVTLSCSPISGHRSVSWYQQTPGQGLQFLFEYFSETQRNKGNFPGRFSGRQFSNSRSEMNVSTLELGDSALYLCASSLVGRGSTDTQYFGPGTRLTVL.

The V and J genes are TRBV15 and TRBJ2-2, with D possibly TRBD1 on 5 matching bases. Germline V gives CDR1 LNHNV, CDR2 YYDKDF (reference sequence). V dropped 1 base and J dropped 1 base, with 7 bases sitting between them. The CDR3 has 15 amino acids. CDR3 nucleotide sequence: TGTGCCACCAGCAGAGGAACAGGGAACACCGGGGAGCTGTTTTTT. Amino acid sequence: CATSRGTGNTGELFF.

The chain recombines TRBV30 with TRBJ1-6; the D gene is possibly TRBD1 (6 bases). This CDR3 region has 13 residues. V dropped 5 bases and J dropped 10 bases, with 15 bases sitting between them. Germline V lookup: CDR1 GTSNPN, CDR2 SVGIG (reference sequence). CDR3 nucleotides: TGTGCCTGGGAAGGGGGAAACAGGTCACCCCTCCACTTT. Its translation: CAWEGGNRSPLHF.

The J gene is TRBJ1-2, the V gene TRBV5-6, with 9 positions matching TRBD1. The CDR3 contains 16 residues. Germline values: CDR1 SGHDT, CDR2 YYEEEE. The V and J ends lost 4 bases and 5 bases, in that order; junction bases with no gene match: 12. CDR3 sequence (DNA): TGTGCCAGCAGCCTAACGCCGGGACAGGGTGATTATGGCTACACCTTC. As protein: CASSLTPGQGDYGYTF.

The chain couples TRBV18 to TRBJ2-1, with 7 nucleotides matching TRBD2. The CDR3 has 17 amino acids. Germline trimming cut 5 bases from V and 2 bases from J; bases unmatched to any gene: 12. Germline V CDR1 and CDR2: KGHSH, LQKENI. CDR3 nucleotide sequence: TGTGCCAGCTCATCCCTCTTCGGGGCGGGGGCCTACAATGAGCAGTTCTTC. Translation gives CASSSLFGAGAYNEQFF.

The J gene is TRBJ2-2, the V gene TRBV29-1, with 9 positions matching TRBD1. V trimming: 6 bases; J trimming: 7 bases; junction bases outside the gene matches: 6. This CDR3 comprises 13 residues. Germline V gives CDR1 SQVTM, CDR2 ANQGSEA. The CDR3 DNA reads TGCAGCGTGGGACAGGGATTAGGCGGGGAGCTGTTTTTT. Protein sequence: CSVGQGLGGELFF.